This passage covers 30 T cell receptor beta chains from one sample sequenced in a study. TCRdb re-analysed the 5' RACE reads in MiXCR, keeping a single row per CDR3 protein. The sample has tens of thousands of distinct CDR3 sequences, less than 35% seen once. The sequenced sample consisted of memory CD4+ T cells sorted from a lymph node. Subset: memory CD4+ T cells, CD4+CD45RO+CD25-. All receptors come from a female donor with breast cancer.

This clonotype was counted between two and nine times. The rearrangement links TRBV5-6 to TRBJ2-2, with TRBD1 matching 8 bases. Trimming cost V 3 bases and J 0 bases; bases outside gene matches: 4. Per the germline V gene, CDR1 is SGHDT and CDR2 is YYEEEE. The CDR3 sequence is 16 residues long. The CDR3 loop is CASSSRTGPNTGELFF. CDR3 coding DNA: TGTGCCAGCAGCTCGAGGACAGGGCCGAACACCGGGGAGCTGTTTTTT.

This chain links TRBV11-2 with TRBJ2-3; TRBD2 is a possible D gene (5 bases). Trimming cost V 4 bases and J 5 bases, with 7 bases left between them. This CDR3 spans 12 amino acids. CDR1 is SGHAT and CDR2 is FQNNGV in the germline V gene. CDR3 coding DNA: TGTGCCAGCAGCTCCGGGAAAGATACGCAGTATTTT. This translates into CASSSGKDTQYF.

This chain connects TRBV14 to TRBJ1-2, with TRBD1 matching 7 bases. CDR3 length: 11 residues. V lost 8 bases and J lost 8; bases outside the gene matches: 5. Germline V gene lookup returns CDR1 SGHDN and CDR2 FVKESK. In nucleotides, the CDR3 is TGTGCCAGCGGGACAGCTTGGGGCTACACCTTC. It codes for CASGTAWGYTF.

There are a few counts of this clonotype. The CDR3 coding sequence is TGTGCCAGCAGTCCAAGGGGCTATAACTACACCTTC. It specifies CASSPRGYNYTF. The genes are TRBV6-2 or TRBV6-3 and TRBJ1-2; D perhaps matches TRBD1 (5 bases). V was clipped by 5 bases and J by 10 bases, with 14 bases between them. Germline loops: CDR1 MNHEY, CDR2 SVGEGT. The length of the CDR3 is 12 residues.

This clonotype was observed a handful of times. The chain combines TRBV10-3 with TRBJ2-7, with D unresolved. The CDR3 loop spans 12 amino acids. CDR1 ENHRY and CDR2 SYGVKD come from the germline V gene. The V gene lost 6 bases and the J gene lost 3 bases, with 9 bases spanning the gap. CDR3 nucleotide sequence: TGTGCCATCAGGAAGGACGGCTACGAGCAGTACTTC. Its protein is CAIRKDGYEQYF.

V and J are TRBV7-6 and TRBJ2-2; D is uncertain. This CDR3 spans 12 amino acids. Trimming took off 2 bases at V and 7 bases at J, with 5 bases between the two ends. The germline V gene encodes CDR1 SGHVS and CDR2 FNYEAQ. The CDR3 bases are TGTGCCAGCAGCTTATCGGGCGGGGAGCTGTTTTTT. Its translation: CASSLSGGELFF.

The V and J genes are TRBV4-3 and TRBJ2-3, with 9 bases identical to TRBD2. J lost 2 bases, V lost 8 bases, and 14 bases had no gene match. The length of the CDR3 is 17 residues. Germline values: CDR1 LGHNA, CDR2 YSLEER. CDR3 protein: CASGPTIASGDTDTQYF. CDR3 nucleotide sequence: TGCGCCAGCGGCCCCACTATTGCTAGCGGGGACACAGATACGCAGTATTTT.

This clonotype was counted a few times. The chain joins TRBV9 to TRBJ2-7; unclear D gene. This CDR3 spans 13 amino acids. Germline values: CDR1 SGDLS, CDR2 YYNGEE. V lost 4 bases to trimming and J lost 3 bases, with 11 bases between them. CDR3 nucleotide sequence: TGTGCCAGCAGCCCCCCCCATCGCTACGAGCAGTACTTC. It yields the protein CASSPPHRYEQYF.

This clonotype has just a few counts. The V and J genes are TRBV20-1 and TRBJ2-7; tentatively, D is TRBD1 (5 bases). The CDR3 runs 11 residues. Germline V CDR1 and CDR2: DFQATT, SNEGSKA (reference sequence). V was shortened by 4 bases and J by 5 bases, with 9 bases between the two germline ends. The CDR3 DNA reads as TGCAGTGCTATGCAGGGCGACGAGCAGTACTTC. Residues: CSAMQGDEQYF.

This clonotype occurred once. The chain has TRBV2 and TRBJ2-2, with D tentatively TRBD1 or TRBD2 (5 bases each). V was pared by 5 bases and J by 5 bases, with 15 bases between. The CDR3 is 15 amino acids. In germline, CDR1 is SNHLY, CDR2 FYNNEI. The CDR3 region is CASSTGTSGTGELFF. DNA of the CDR3: TGTGCCAGCAGTACCGGGACCTCGGGGACCGGGGAGCTGTTTTTT.

This rearrangement joins TRBV29-1 to TRBJ2-7; 9 nucleotides agree with TRBD1. J was trimmed by 3 bases and V by 7 bases; bases with no gene match: 4. Germline loops: CDR1 SQVTM, CDR2 ANQGSEA. CDR3 length: 12 amino acids. CDR3 region: CSGGQGNYEQYF. CDR3 coding DNA: TGCAGCGGCGGACAGGGGAACTACGAGCAGTACTTC.

This chain connects TRBV20-1 to TRBJ2-5, with TRBD2 identical over 7 bases. This CDR3 is built from 16 residues. Germline loops: CDR1 DFQATT, CDR2 SNEGSKA (reference sequence). J was trimmed by 2 bases and V by 0 bases; bases with no gene match: 9. CDR3: CSAREGNSGLQETQYF. As DNA, the CDR3 is TGCAGTGCTAGAGAGGGTAATAGCGGGCTTCAAGAGACCCAGTACTTC.

This sequence joins TRBV10-2 and TRBJ2-2; D unclear. CDR1 and CDR2 (germline): WSHSY, SAAADI. The CDR3 contains 14 residues. V was pared by 4 bases and J by 7 bases, with 13 bases between. The CDR3 here is CASSVVRVGGELFF. CDR3 coding DNA: TGCGCCAGCAGTGTTGTTAGGGTTGGCGGGGAGCTGTTTTTT.

The rearrangement links TRBV28 to TRBJ1-2; no clear D. This CDR3 is built from 13 residues. The germline gives CDR1 MDHEN, CDR2 SYDVKM. The V end lost 2 bases, the J end lost 8 bases, and 12 bases lay between the germline ends. The chain's CDR3 is CASSLVGSPGYTF. The CDR3 region has the DNA TGTGCCAGCAGTTTAGTCGGTTCCCCGGGCTACACCTTC.

This clonotype was seen a single time. The rearrangement joins TRBV28 to TRBJ2-7, with D tentatively TRBD2 (5 bases). The CDR3 sequence is 15 residues long. V dropped 8 bases and J dropped 6 bases, with 23 bases sitting between them. Germline V gene lookup returns CDR1 MDHEN and CDR2 SYDVKM. The CDR3 sequence: CASCRGLVGVAEQYF. The CDR3 DNA follows: TGTGCCAGCTGCCGCGGGCTAGTGGGAGTGGCCGAGCAGTACTTC. Looking up the rest from reference TRBV28 and TRBJ2-7 gives the full variable domain: DVKVTQSSRYLVKRTGEKVFLECVQDMDHENMFWYRQDPGLGLRLIYFSYDVKMKEKGDIPEGYSVSREKKERFSLILESASTNQTSMYLCASCRGLVGVAEQYFGPGTRLTVT.

This clonotype turned up a few times. The J gene is TRBJ2-3, the V gene TRBV7-2; TRBD2 might be the D (6 bases). The CDR3 loop spans 16 amino acids. Trimming removed 5 bases at V and 6 bases at J, with 21 bases between. CDR1 is SGHTA, CDR2 FQGNSA, per germline. The CDR3 nucleotides are TGTGCCAGCAGCCCGGAACGTCGCGGCGGGGTTGATACGCAGTATTTT. It yields the protein CASSPERRGGVDTQYF.

J is TRBJ2-7 and V is TRBV20-1, with TRBD1 identical over 7 bases. Germline V CDR1 and CDR2: DFQATT, SNEGSKA (reference sequence). The CDR3 contains 14 residues. Unmatched junction bases numbered 9, after V lost 1 base and J lost 6 bases. Written as DNA, the CDR3 is TGCAGTGCTAGAGGTACCGGACAGGTAGGCGAGCAGTACTTC. This gives the protein CSARGTGQVGEQYF.

The V call is TRBV5-1, the J call TRBJ1-1, with D unresolved. CDR1 and CDR2 from the germline V gene are SGHRS and YFSETQ. The CDR3 totals 13 residues. Trimming removed 7 bases at V and 1 base at J, with 11 bases between. CDR3 amino acids: CASRPRTNTEAFF. CDR3 coding DNA: TGCGCCAGCCGCCCCAGGACGAACACTGAAGCTTTCTTT.

This clonotype was observed a few times. CDR3 sequence: CASSPGLLTYEQYF. The CDR3, as DNA: TGCGCCAGCAGCCCGGGACTACTCACCTACGAGCAGTACTTC. The chain is built from TRBV5-1 and TRBJ2-7; 7 nucleotides align to TRBD2. The germline V gene encodes CDR1 SGHRS and CDR2 YFSETQ. The CDR3 covers 14 residues. V gave up 4 bases and J gave up 2 bases; unmatched junction bases: 6.

This clonotype was recorded once. The chain employs TRBV21-1 and TRBJ1-2; the table's D call, TRBD1, was not checked against the DNA. TRBV21-1 represents a pseudogene. This CDR3 region has 16 residues. The DNA for the CDR3 is TGTGCCAGCAGCACCGCTTCGGGGACCGCTCCCTATGGCTACGCCTTC. It yields the protein CASSTASGTAPYGYAF.

This clonotype was detected a few times. The chain uses TRBV3-1 and TRBJ2-1; TRBD2 matches 7 bases. The CDR3 runs to 13 residues. Germline lookup yields CDR1 LGHDT and CDR2 YNNKEL (reference sequence). Losses at the gene ends were 3 bases for V and 7 bases for J; bases not matched to a gene: 3. The CDR3 sequence is CASSQTGGNEQFF. CDR3 nucleotides: TGTGCCAGCAGCCAGACCGGGGGGAATGAGCAGTTCTTC.

The CDR3, as DNA: TGTGCCACCAGCGGGGGCTATGGCTACACCTTC. Its translation: CATSGGYGYTF. J is TRBJ1-2 and V is TRBV15, with D tentatively TRBD1 (5 bases). Germline CDR1 LNHNV, CDR2 YYDKDF (reference sequence). The CDR3 is 11 residues long. V lost 5 bases and J lost 4, with 5 bases in between.

The sample holds one count of this clonotype. Given a much more abundant clone one base away, this may be a read error. The chain links TRBV5-1 to TRBJ2-7; tentative D call: TRBD1 (6 bases). Germline CDR1 reads SGHRS; CDR2 reads YFSETQ. The CDR3 spans 13 residues. The chain's CDR3 is CASTRDTDHERYF. For the CDR3, the DNA is TGCGCCAGCACCCGGGACACGGACCACGAGCGGTACTTC. The variable domain in full, with the rest retrieved from reference TRBV5-1 and TRBJ2-7, is KAGVTQTPRYLIKTRGQQVTLSCSPISGHRSVSWYQQTPGQGLQFLFEYFSETQRNKGNFPGRFSGRQFSNSRSEMNVSTLELGDSALYLCASTRDTDHERYFGPGTRLTVT.

This clonotype turned up a few times. The chain joins TRBV28 to TRBJ1-5; no firm D call. The CDR3 sequence is 14 residues long. V lost 3 bases and J lost 0, with 6 bases in between. In germline, CDR1 is MDHEN, CDR2 SYDVKM. This chain's CDR3 is CASSLHTSNQPQHF. The CDR3 nucleotides are TGTGCCAGCAGTTTGCATACTAGCAATCAGCCCCAGCATTTT.

The V call is TRBV9, the J call TRBJ1-2; no definite D call. Germline CDR1 reads SGDLS; CDR2 reads YYNGEE. The V and J ends lost 4 bases and 2 bases respectively, with 18 bases between them. This CDR3 region has 16 residues. CDR3 coding DNA: TGTGCCAGCAGCCCTGCCGCGGGGAAAAAGAACTATGGCTACACCTTC. It yields the protein CASSPAAGKKNYGYTF.

The chain has TRBV7-2 and TRBJ2-7; 11 bases match TRBD1. Losses at the gene ends were 5 bases for V and 7 bases for J; bases not matched to a gene: 16. CDR3 length: 17 residues. The germline V gene encodes CDR1 SGHTA and CDR2 FQGNSA. CDR3 nucleotides: TGTGCCAGCAGCCCCACCTTGGACAGGGGGCTGTGGGGGGAGCAGTACTTC. Its translation is CASSPTLDRGLWGEQYF.

The chain recombines TRBV4-2 with TRBJ2-3; 8 bases are shared with TRBD1. Unmatched junction bases numbered 8, after V lost 2 bases and J lost 4 bases. CDR1 and CDR2 (germline): LGHNA, YNFKEQ. CDR3 length equals 16 residues. The CDR3 region has the DNA TGTGCCAGCAGCCAAACCCCGGCAGGGGGCCCAGATACGCAGTATTTT. This sequence encodes CASSQTPAGGPDTQYF.

For this clonotype: This clone may be a read error of a much larger clone one base away. V usage is TRBV5-1 and J usage is TRBJ2-1; 8 bases line up with TRBD2. J lost 5 bases, V lost 9 bases, and 7 bases had no gene match. The length of the CDR3 is 13 residues. Per germline, CDR1 SGHRS and CDR2 YFSETQ. The CDR3 region is CAKLVSGDNEQFF. The CDR3 bases are TGCGCCAAGCTAGTTAGCGGGGACAATGAGCAGTTCTTC.

This clonotype was detected only a few times. The chain employs TRBV28 and TRBJ2-3; 7 bases are a match to TRBD2. V gave up 4 bases and J gave up 4 bases; unmatched junction bases: 8. The V gene's germline CDR1 is MDHEN and CDR2 SYDVKM. CDR3 size: 15 residues. CDR3 DNA: TGTGCCAGCAGTTCCTGGGGAGGGGCACCAGATACGCAGTATTTT. Its translation: CASSSWGGAPDTQYF.

This clonotype occurred a few times. V is TRBV28 and J is TRBJ2-2; D unclear. Germline V gene data show CDR1 as MDHEN and CDR2 as SYDVKM. This CDR3 has 16 amino acids. V shed 6 bases and J shed 0 bases, with 14 bases lying between them. The CDR3 coding sequence is TGTGCCAGCAGCCAGAGACTTACCTCGAACACCGGGGAGCTGTTTTTT. It yields the protein CASSQRLTSNTGELFF.